This T cell receptor (beta chain) was found in a study of CD8 T cells in Susac syndrome (dated by TCRdb to the late 2010s). Background on the whole study: The study used repertoire sequencing to test whether antigen drove CD8+ T cell activation and differentiation in Susac syndrome.

RNA was extracted with the RNeasy kit and roughly 0.45 to 1 ug was reverse transcribed using random hexamers. TCR beta CDR3 regions were amplified with the immunoSEQ multiplex PCR assay covering 54 Vbeta and 13 Jbeta segments. PCR amplification bias was corrected using a synthetic template baseline for primer optimization and computational correction. As for how the authors treated the data: Only productive sequences were kept, with reads annotated to V, D and J genes according to IMGT and analyzed in immunoSEQ Analyzer. Clonality was calculated as one minus the Shannon entropy normalized by log2 of the number of productive unique sequences. Public and private clones were assessed among the 100 most prevalent clones of each patient and control. Susac-specific clones were defined as absent from healthy and MS cohorts, 850 to 1,300 published viral clones and other ImmuneACCESS disease sequences. TCRdb reworked the public reads: Q25 trimming with fastp, MiXCR clone assembly, productive beta chains retained. Rows matching on CDR3 protein sequence are summarized as one entry with the most common DNA and genes. TCRdb's processing, not the authors' own work, is the source of the V and J calls. The sample table holds approximately 190,000 distinct CDR3 sequences, of which 80% to 95% were seen once. Jointly, the top ten make up 0.1% of the sample.

Peripheral blood CD8+ and CD4+ T cells from healthy donors, Susac syndrome patients and multiple sclerosis patients were profiled by high-throughput TCR beta sequencing. Healthy donors were included as age- and sex-matched controls. Bulk CD8+ and CD4+ T cells were purified by magnetic negative isolation, whereas CD8+ TEMRA cells were enriched by FACS. Blood was drawn into EDTA tubes, processed within 24 hours, and PBMCs were isolated by density gradient centrifugation. PBMCs intended for TCR sequencing were frozen in liquid nitrogen and were later thawed in a 37 degrees C water bath. A purity of at least 90% was achieved for sorted or isolated CD4+, CD8+ and CD8+ TEMRA cells. The investigation overall reported the following: The TCR sequencing and HLA analysis was acknowledged to have included a relatively small number of individuals.

About this clonotype: This clone's antigen is unknown. The record has no base qualities; no much larger clone is one base away.

The sample comprised CD4+ T cells from PBMCs. The sequence came from a human donor in good health.

Here is the DNA: TGCGCCAGCAGCCAAGCGGGACAGGGAGGTCATGGCTACACCTTC. This codes for CASSQAGQGGHGYTF. Recombination linked TRBV4-3 to TRBJ1-2; 9 bases in the middle match TRBD1. The CDR3 measures 15 amino acids from cysteine to phenylalanine. Only the CDR3 portion is preserved as DNA: 45 bases, with reading frame beginning at the first base. CDR1 and CDR2 (LGHNA, YSLEER) derive from the germline V gene. V trim: 1 base; J trim: 6 bases; unmatched bases: 6.